A selection of T cell receptor beta chains follows, all from one sample in a study of OX40 agonist ivuxolimab in advanced cancers. Libraries were prepared by immunoSEQ multiplex PCR; TCRdb keeps only in-frame clonotypes and omits some of them. There are approximately 81,000 clones in the sample; more than 65% occur only once, and around 4.2% lies in the top ten. The specimen was CD4+ or CD8+ T cells sorted from blood, collected in a trial of the OX40 agonist ivuxolimab. Source of these receptors: an adult with an advanced solid tumor such as melanoma, head and neck, liver or kidney cancer. Each CDR3 is given with its conserved first and last residue. The D gene is left open where the match is weak. Clone sizes are given selectively: once, few, many, or a class where the clone is expanded.

>TRBV5-8|-|TRBJ1-2|-
CASSLQTVGLGYTF
TGTGCCAGCAGCTTACAGACCGTCGGGCTTGGCTACACCTTC
>TRBV5-4|few|TRBJ2-7|-
CASSWGNGVEQYF
TGTGCCAGCAGCTGGGGGAATGGGGTCGAGCAGTACTTC
>TRBV7-2|-|TRBJ2-7|-
CASSHGSYEQYF
TGTGCCAGCAGCCACGGATCCTACGAGCAGTACTTC
>TRBV4-1|-|TRBJ1-2|-
CASSQDYSGAPSNYGYTF
TGCGCCAGCAGCCAAGACTATTCAGGGGCCCCCTCTAACTATGGCTACACCTTC
>TRBV25-1|once|TRBJ1-2|TRBD1
CASSEGGQLYGYTF
TGTGCCAGCAGTGAGGGGGGACAGCTCTATGGCTACACCTTC
>TRBV7-9|-|TRBJ1-4|-
CASSLDPGMGEKLFF
TGTGCCAGCAGCTTAGATCCGGGGATGGGTGAAAAACTGTTTTTT
>TRBV7-8|few|TRBJ2-3|-
CASNGGPGTDTQYF
TGTGCCAGCAACGGGGGGCCGGGCACAGATACGCAGTATTTT
>TRBV6-6|-|TRBJ2-7|TRBD2
CASSKLAGGYEQYF
TGTGCCAGCAGTAAACTAGCGGGAGGCTACGAGCAGTACTTC
>TRBV25-1|few|TRBJ2-7|-
CASIPGQQASYEQYF
TGTGCCAGCATCCCAGGACAGCAAGCCTCCTACGAGCAGTACTTC
>TRBV2|-|TRBJ2-2|-
CASSPSGVGELFF
TGTGCCAGCAGTCCGTCAGGGGTTGGGGAGCTGTTTTTT
>TRBV5-5|-|TRBJ2-4|TRBD1
CASREGTGENIQYF
TGTGCCAGCAGAGAGGGGACAGGCGAAAACATTCAGTACTTC
>TRBV5-4|-|TRBJ2-1|TRBD2
CASSGLAGGSYNEQFF
TGTGCCAGCAGTGGACTAGCGGGGGGATCCTACAATGAGCAGTTCTTC
>TRBV23-1|-|TRBJ2-1|-
CASSQGGRVNEQFF
TGCGCCAGCAGTCAGGGCGGGCGGGTCAATGAGCAGTTCTTC
>TRBV11-3|-|TRBJ1-3|-
CASNPTAGNTIYF
TGTGCCAGCAATCCGACGGCTGGAAACACCATATATTTT
>TRBV16|-|TRBJ1-5|-
CASSPLGNQPQHF
TGTGCCAGCAGCCCCCTTGGGAATCAGCCCCAGCATTTT
>TRBV9|-|TRBJ1-5|-
CASSVGQNQPQHF
TGTGCCAGCAGCGTAGGGCAGAATCAGCCCCAGCATTTT
>TRBV19|-|TRBJ1-1|-
CASSMRVNLNTEAFF
TGTGCCAGTAGTATGAGGGTAAATCTGAACACTGAAGCTTTCTTT
>TRBV6-1|-|TRBJ2-7|-
CAAGQNYYEQYF
TGTGCCGCAGGACAGAACTACTACGAGCAGTACTTC
>TRBV6-5|few|TRBJ2-5|TRBD1
CASSYTGGEETQYF
TGTGCCAGCAGTTACACAGGGGGCGAAGAGACCCAGTACTTC
>TRBV7-3|-|TRBJ2-2|-
CASSFQGTGELFF
TGTGCCAGCAGCTTCCAGGGAACCGGGGAGCTGTTTTTT
>TRBV2|once|TRBJ2-5|TRBD1
CASSDRGGGRETQYF
TGTGCCAGCAGTGATAGAGGGGGCGGAAGAGAGACCCAGTACTTC
>TRBV6-6|-|TRBJ1-5|TRBD1
CASSYSTGGGQPQHF
TGTGCCAGCAGTTACTCTACAGGGGGCGGACAGCCCCAGCATTTT
>TRBV19|-|TRBJ2-3|-
CASSMRDTQYF
TGTGCCAGTAGTATGCGGGATACGCAGTATTTT
>TRBV5-1|-|TRBJ1-1|-
CASSLDGGTEAFF
TGCGCCAGCAGCTTGGATGGGGGGACTGAAGCTTTCTTT
>TRBV2|-|TRBJ2-1|-
CALRGGAYNEQFF
TGTGCTCTCAGGGGGGGGGCCTACAATGAGCAGTTCTTC
>TRBV7-3|-|TRBJ2-3|-
CASSLRPENLDTQYF
TGTGCCAGCAGCTTAAGGCCCGAGAACCTAGATACGCAGTATTTT
>TRBV7-2|-|TRBJ1-2|TRBD1
CASSPRQGASYTF
TGTGCCAGCAGCCCGAGACAGGGGGCTAGCTACACCTTC
>TRBV5-4|-|TRBJ1-1|-
CASSLSGRVNAFF
TGTGCCAGCAGCTTGTCGGGCAGGGTGAATGCTTTCTTT
>TRBV30|-|TRBJ1-4|-
CAWSWDTNEKLFF
TGTGCCTGGAGTTGGGACACTAATGAAAAACTGTTTTTT
>TRBV12-5|once|TRBJ2-3|TRBD2
CASGLVSRSPSGGTDTQYF
TGTGCTAGTGGTTTGGTATCAAGGTCGCCTAGCGGCGGCACAGATACGCAGTATTTT
>TRBV7-3|few|TRBJ1-2|-
CASSLALGFYGYTF
TGTGCCAGCAGCTTAGCGCTGGGGTTCTATGGCTACACCTTC
>TRBV5-4|-|TRBJ2-5|-
CASSSVGTPETQYF
TGTGCCAGCAGCTCGGTTGGGACTCCAGAGACCCAGTACTTC
>TRBV7-1|few|TRBJ1-4|-
CASSIGNEKLFF
TGTGCCAGCAGCATCGGTAATGAAAAACTGTTTTTT
>TRBV7-5|few|TRBJ1-1|-
CVRSRPRLPLSNTEAFF
TGTGTCAGAAGCCGTCCCAGGTTGCCCTTATCGAACACTGAAGCTTTCTTT
>TRBV6-5|-|TRBJ2-2|-
CASSNPSTGELFF
TGTGCCAGCAGTAACCCATCCACCGGGGAGCTGTTTTTT
>TRBV4-1|once|TRBJ2-7|-
CASSLPGSAYEQYF
TGCGCCAGCAGCCTCCCAGGGTCTGCCTACGAGCAGTACTTC
>TRBV11-3|-|TRBJ2-1|-
CASSPGRSRAPRAYNEQFF
TGTGCCAGCAGCCCCGGGCGTTCTAGGGCCCCTCGGGCGTACAATGAGCAGTTCTTC
>TRBV5-4|few|TRBJ1-1|TRBD1
CASSSTGGVNTEAFF
TGTGCCAGCAGCTCGACAGGGGGCGTGAACACTGAAGCTTTCTTT
>TRBV28|-|TRBJ1-1|-
CASSLGAEAFF
TGTGCCAGCAGTTTAGGGGCTGAAGCTTTCTTT
>TRBV6-6|-|TRBJ1-3|TRBD1
CASSYDRGNGNTIYF
TGTGCCAGCAGTTACGACAGGGGTAATGGAAACACCATATATTTT
>TRBV10-3|-|TRBJ2-7|-
CATDGGMSSYEQYF
TGTGCCACGGATGGGGGCATGAGCTCCTACGAGCAGTACTTC
>TRBV11-1|-|TRBJ2-2|TRBD1
CASSQGQGMGGELFF
TGTGCCAGCAGCCAGGGACAGGGGATGGGCGGGGAGCTGTTTTTT
>TRBV5-4|-|TRBJ2-6|-
CASSITGVSGANVLTF
TGTGCCAGCAGCATAACTGGGGTCTCTGGGGCCAACGTCCTGACTTTC
>TRBV4-1|-|TRBJ1-1|-
CASSQPRRGENTEAFF
TGCGCCAGCAGCCAACCGAGGCGGGGAGAAAACACTGAAGCTTTCTTT
>TRBV5-6|-|TRBJ1-2|-
CASSLNVFYGYTF
TGTGCCAGCAGCTTGAACGTTTTCTATGGCTACACCTTC
>TRBV6-5|-|TRBJ2-7|-
CASSSLGAGSTYEQYF
TGTGCCAGCAGTTCACTAGGGGCGGGGTCCACCTACGAGCAGTACTTC
>TRBV5-4|-|TRBJ2-3|-
CASSPDYYTDTQYF
TGTGCCAGCAGTCCGGACTATTACACAGATACGCAGTATTTT
>TRBV29-1|-|TRBJ2-2|TRBD1
CSVLGGPSSGELFF
TGCAGCGTACTAGGGGGCCCGTCATCCGGGGAGCTGTTTTTT
>TRBV7-9|-|TRBJ2-7|-
CASSSPYGRANEQYF
TGTGCCAGCAGTTCTCCTTACGGGAGAGCTAACGAGCAGTACTTC
>TRBV19|-|TRBJ2-2|-
CASATGTQLGDTGELFF
TGTGCCAGTGCTACCGGGACGCAACTAGGTGATACCGGGGAGCTGTTTTTT
>TRBV9|-|TRBJ2-7|TRBD2
CASSVSPGGEQYF
TGTGCCAGCAGCGTTTCGCCCGGGGGGGAGCAGTACTTC
>TRBV9|-|TRBJ2-6|-
CASSEGGSGANVLTF
TGTGCCAGCAGCGAGGGGGGCTCTGGGGCCAACGTCCTGACTTTC
>TRBV6-5|few|TRBJ1-6|-
CASSPGQLNSPLHF
TGTGCCAGCAGCCCCGGACAGCTCAATTCACCCCTCCACTTT
>TRBV6-6|-|TRBJ1-1|-
CASRMNTEAFF
TGTGCCAGCAGAATGAACACTGAAGCTTTCTTT
>TRBV10-3|once|TRBJ2-7|-
CAISEQGGYEQYF
TGTGCCATCAGCGAACAGGGCGGGTACGAGCAGTACTTC